The rows below give T cell receptor beta chains drawn from one sample of a study of blood T cell repertoires in COVID-19. Only in-frame clones appear in the TCRdb table, and some are missing; sequencing was by immunoSEQ multiplex PCR. The sample contains about 240,000 clones, roughly 82% of which appear only once. Sequencing was carried out using peripheral blood. The source of these receptors is a woman aged 70 to 79 with acute or convalescent COVID-19. The CDR3 runs from the conserved cysteine through the conserved F or W. Each record gives: clone size, D gene, V gene, J gene, CDR3 DNA, CDR3 protein. The D gene is left open where the match is weak. Clone size is not always given. Where it is, it says once, few, many or a class for expanded clones.

NA	NA	TRBV12-3/TRBV12-4	TRBJ1-2	TGTGCCAGCAGTTTAAGGGGTGACTACACCTTC	CASSLRGDYTF
NA	TRBD1	TRBV4-3	TRBJ2-1	TGCGCCAGCAGCCAAGATCCCCGACAGGGGGCCAGTGAGCAGTTCTTC	CASSQDPRQGASEQFF
NA	NA	TRBV6-6	TRBJ2-1	TGTGCCAGCAACAGCTACAATGAGCAGTTCTTC	CASNSYNEQFF
NA	NA	TRBV7-9	TRBJ2-3	TGTGCCAGCAGCCGAAACAGGGTTGAAGATACGCAGTATTTT	CASSRNRVEDTQYF
NA	NA	TRBV5-4	TRBJ1-1	TGTGCCAGCAGCCTGGTGACCCAGGGGACTGAAGCTTTCTTT	CASSLVTQGTEAFF
NA	TRBD1	TRBV7-9	TRBJ2-2	TGTGCCAGCAGGGACAGGGCTTCCACCGGGGAGCTGTTTTTT	CASRDRASTGELFF
NA	TRBD1	TRBV18	TRBJ1-2	TGTGCCAGCTCACCTACAGGGGGCTCTGGCTACACCTTC	CASSPTGGSGYTF
NA	NA	TRBV5-1	TRBJ1-3	TGCGCCAGCAGCTTCCGACAGATCAGCTCTGGAAACACCATATATTTT	CASSFRQISSGNTIYF
few	TRBD1	TRBV5-1	TRBJ1-4	TGCGCCAGCAGCCTGGGACAGTCTAATGAAAAACTGTTTTTT	CASSLGQSNEKLFF
NA	NA	TRBV4-1	TRBJ2-5	TGCGCCAGCAGCACTCGACTAGGTGGAGAGACCCAGTACTTC	CASSTRLGGETQYF
NA	TRBD2	TRBV3-1/TRBV3-2	TRBJ2-3	TGTGCCAGCAGCCAAGTCGCTAGCGGGGGACGCACAGATACGCAGTATTTT	CASSQVASGGRTDTQYF
NA	NA	TRBV27	TRBJ1-5	TGTGCCAGCAGTTTAGGAGAGACCTACGAGTATAGCAATCAGCCCCAGCATTTT	CASSLGETYEYSNQPQHF
few	NA	TRBV4-2	TRBJ1-2	TGTGCCAGCAGCCAAGGCCTAAAGGGGAACTATGGCTACACCTTC	CASSQGLKGNYGYTF
few	TRBD1	TRBV9	TRBJ1-6	TGTGCCAGCAGCACGGACAGGGGGGATTCACCCCTCCACTTT	CASSTDRGDSPLHF
NA	NA	TRBV24-1	TRBJ2-1	TGTGCCACCAGTGATTTGCACAACTACAATGAGCAGTTCTTC	CATSDLHNYNEQFF
NA	NA	TRBV6-2/TRBV6-3	TRBJ2-7	TGTGCCAGCAGTCGCGGTCGACCGGCCTACGAGCAGTACTTC	CASSRGRPAYEQYF
NA	TRBD2	TRBV9	TRBJ2-2	TGTGCCAGCAGCGTATCGAGCGGGGCGAACACCGGGGAGCTGTTTTTT	CASSVSSGANTGELFF
NA	TRBD1	TRBV18	TRBJ1-1	TGTGCCAGCTCACTAGCGGGACAGGGCAAGGCTGAAGCTTTCTTT	CASSLAGQGKAEAFF
NA	TRBD1	TRBV7-2	TRBJ1-5	TGTGCCAGCAGTGACAGGGGTGGTCAGCCCCAGCATTTT	CASSDRGGQPQHF